Below, 13 T cell receptor beta chains from the same sample are listed, as sequenced in a study of somatic mutations in cytotoxic T cells in rheumatoid arthritis. Method: immunoSEQ multiplex PCR; TCRdb's copy keeps in-frame clones and lacks some. The sample has under 3,500 clones; over 70% are singletons. The specimen sequenced was CD8+ T cells sorted from blood. These receptors all come from a man aged 50-59 years with rheumatoid arthritis.

This chain connects TRBV27 to TRBJ2-7; D perhaps matches TRBD1 (5 bases). V was clipped by 3 bases and J by 6 bases, with 12 bases between them. CDR3 length equals 13 residues. Germline CDR1 reads MNHEY; CDR2 reads SMNVEV (reference sequence). The DNA for the CDR3 is TGTGCCAGCAGTTTTGGGAACAGGTTCGAGCAGTACTTC. Translating gives CASSFGNRFEQYF.

This clone has only one observation. The chain carries TRBV5-8 and TRBJ2-1; 7 bases are a match to TRBD2. The V gene end was trimmed by 4 bases and the J gene end by 1 base; junction bases not matched to a gene: 2. This CDR3 region has 14 residues. The germline CDR1 and CDR2 sequences are SGHTS and YDEGEE. The CDR3 coding sequence is TGTGCCAGCAGCCGAGCGGGATCCTACAATGAGCAGTTCTTC. Translated, it gives CASSRAGSYNEQFF.

The gene calls are TRBV7-9 and TRBJ2-7; 7 nucleotides align to TRBD1. Germline V lookup: CDR1 SEHNR, CDR2 FQNEAQ (reference sequence). Trimming cost V 5 bases and J 5 bases; bases outside gene matches: 6. The CDR3 loop spans 13 amino acids. As DNA, the CDR3 is TGTGCCAGCAGCAAAGAGGGGGCCCACGAGCAGTACTTC. It encodes CASSKEGAHEQYF.

The chain uses TRBV7-9 and TRBJ2-5; D is undetermined. V was pared by 4 bases and J by 4 bases, with 7 bases between. The CDR3 extends over 12 amino acids. CDR1 is SEHNR and CDR2 is FQNEAQ in the germline V gene (reference sequence). The CDR3 sequence: CASSSSGETQYF. The CDR3 DNA follows: TGTGCCAGCAGCTCCTCGGGAGAGACCCAGTACTTC.

V is TRBV11-2 and J is TRBJ1-2; D ambiguous. CDR1 and CDR2 from the germline V gene are SGHAT and FQNNGV. The CDR3 is made up of 12 amino acids. The ends were cut back, 2 bases at V and 5 bases at J, with 6 bases in the middle. The CDR3 bases are TGTGCCAGCAGCTTACCAGGATATGGCTACACCTTC. Translated, it gives CASSLPGYGYTF.

V usage is TRBV29-1 and J usage is TRBJ2-3, with unresolved D. With 3 bases removed from V and 10 bases from J, the gap between germline ends came to 17 bases. Germline CDR1 is SQVTM and CDR2 is ANQGSEA. This CDR3 is 13 amino acids long. The CDR3: CSVEGRVSYSQYF. CDR3 bases: TGCAGCGTTGAGGGCCGAGTCTCGTATTCGCAGTATTTT.

For the CDR3, the DNA is TGTGCCAGTAGTTCAGCGGAGACACCCCGGAACTCCTACGAGCAGTACTTC. This codes for CASSSAETPRNSYEQYF. This chain connects TRBV19 to TRBJ2-5, with D perhaps matching TRBD2 (5 bases). The J call may be in error: the DNA end matches TRBJ2-7 better. The CDR3 sequence is 17 residues long. In germline, CDR1 is LNHDA, CDR2 SQIVND (reference sequence).

The V call is TRBV7-9, the J call TRBJ2-7; 9 nucleotides agree with TRBD1. This CDR3 region has 16 residues. V lost 7 bases, J lost 6 bases, and 16 bases stayed unmatched. The germline V gene has CDR1 SEHNR and CDR2 FQNEAQ (reference sequence). CDR3 bases: TGTGCCAGCACTAATAGATCTGGGACAGGGTTGGGCGAGCAGTACTTC. This codes for CASTNRSGTGLGEQYF.

The rearrangement uses TRBV30 and TRBJ2-1; possible D gene TRBD1, 5 bases. This CDR3 contains 14 residues. Trimming removed 3 bases at V and 4 bases at J, with 13 bases between. Germline values: CDR1 GTSNPN, CDR2 SVGIG (reference sequence). The CDR3 region has the DNA TGTGCCTGGAGAGGAGAAAGGGGATACAATGAGCAGTTCTTC. It specifies CAWRGERGYNEQFF.

The chain recombines TRBV7-9 with TRBJ1-1; maybe TRBD1 (6 bases). Germline V gene lookup returns CDR1 SEHNR and CDR2 FQNEAQ (reference sequence). The V end lost 6 bases, the J end lost 3 bases, and 20 bases lay between the germline ends. The CDR3 is 16 amino acids. CDR3 DNA sequence: TGTGCCAGCAGATCAGGACGGGGCAGGGGTGACACTGAAGCTTTCTTT. Translated, it gives CASRSGRGRGDTEAFF.

By share of the sample, this clone is hyperexpanded. This chain uses TRBV15 with TRBJ2-7; 7 bases are shared with TRBD1. Trimming removed 5 bases from V and 0 bases from J; junction bases left unmatched: 7. The CDR3 length is 15 residues. Germline CDR1 is LNHNV and CDR2 is YYDKDF (reference sequence). CDR3 in DNA: TGTGCCACCAGCTTAAGACAGGGAAGCTCCTACGAGCAGTACTTC. Amino acids: CATSLRQGSSYEQYF. Complete variable domain (other parts from reference TRBV15 and TRBJ2-7): DAMVIQNPRYQVTQFGKPVTLSCSQTLNHNVMYWYQQKSSQAPKLLFHYYDKDFNNEADTPDNFQSRRPNTSFCFLDIRSPGLGDTAMYLCATSLRQGSSYEQYFGPGTRLTVT.

The rearrangement joins TRBV4-1 to TRBJ2-2; 7 nucleotides agree with TRBD1. Per germline, CDR1 MGHRA and CDR2 YSYEKL. The CDR3 runs 16 residues. Trimming at V came to 4 bases and at J to 0 bases, leaving 5 bases not matched to a gene. CDR3 DNA sequence: TGCGCCAGCAGCCTGACAGGGTCGGCGAACACCGGGGAGCTGTTTTTT. Translating it yields CASSLTGSANTGELFF.

This chain uses TRBV6-6 with TRBJ2-7, with D perhaps TRBD2 (5 bases). V dropped 2 bases and J dropped 1 base, with 9 bases sitting between them. Germline CDR1 MNHNY, CDR2 SVGAGI (reference sequence). CDR3 length: 14 residues. CDR3 residues: CASSYDYSSYEQYF. The CDR3 region has the DNA TGTGCCAGCAGTTACGACTACTCATCCTACGAGCAGTACTTC.